The next 28 T cell receptor beta chains were all read from a single sample in a study of blood T cell repertoires in COVID-19 (TCRdb year 2020). Library creation used the immunoSEQ multiplex PCR assay. TCRdb limited this immuneACCESS table to in-frame rearrangements with V and J called. A share of clones is missing; checked studies link under half to unresolved V genes, and the rest is unexplained. This sample comprises about 230,000 clones, 70% to 90% of them detected only once. Clones ranked in the top ten supply 0.98% of the sample. Material for sequencing was peripheral blood. The receptors were gathered from a man between 35 and 55 years old with acute or convalescent COVID-19.

The chain combines TRBV19 with TRBJ1-1; no definite D call. The CDR3 loop spans 12 amino acids. Per germline, CDR1 LNHDA and CDR2 SQIVND (reference sequence). Deletions cut 3 bases from V and 11 bases from J, with 13 bases between. The CDR3 coding sequence is TGTGCCAGTAGTATCGCGGGAGGATGGGCTTTCTTT. It encodes CASSIAGGWAFF.

The rearrangement joins TRBV7-9 to TRBJ1-4; 7 bases fit TRBD1. The CDR3 is made up of 14 amino acids. Looked up from germline, CDR1 is SEHNR and CDR2 is FQNEAQ (reference sequence). V shed 4 bases and J 4 bases; nucleotides not matched to a gene: 3. The CDR3 sequence: CASSSGQSNEKLFF. CDR3 DNA: TGTGCCAGCAGCTCGGGACAGAGTAATGAAAAACTGTTTTTT.

The chain has TRBV4-3 and TRBJ1-4; D perhaps matches TRBD1 (5 bases). This CDR3 region has 14 residues. V was trimmed by 4 bases and J by 5 bases, leaving 11 bases between them. Germline V gene data show CDR1 as LGHNA and CDR2 as YSLEER. The CDR3 sequence: CASSRGLVNEKLFF. The CDR3 DNA reads TGCGCCAGCAGCCGGGGACTGGTAAATGAAAAACTGTTTTTT.

J is TRBJ1-4 and V is TRBV6-5; D unclear. The germline V and J ends were trimmed by 10 bases and 6 bases, with 9 bases remaining between them. CDR1 is MNHEY, CDR2 SVGAGI, per germline. The CDR3 extends over 11 amino acids. The CDR3 sequence is CATGRDEKLFF. The DNA of the CDR3 is TGTGCCACCGGGAGGGATGAAAAACTGTTTTTT.

In nucleotides, the CDR3 is TGTGCCACTGGGGCGGCCAGCTCCTACGAGCAGTACTTC. Amino acid sequence: CATGAASSYEQYF. The genes are TRBV6-6 and TRBJ2-7; maybe TRBD1 (5 bases). CDR3 length: 13 residues. V was clipped by 10 bases and J by 0 bases, with 13 bases between them. Germline CDR1 reads MNHNY; CDR2 reads SVGAGI (reference sequence).

V gene TRBV6-1 combines with J gene TRBJ1-5; TRBD1 aligns across 11 bases. The CDR3 runs to 16 residues. Germline V gene data show CDR1 as MNHNS and CDR2 as SASEGT. J gave up 6 bases and V 3 bases, and 7 bases lay outside the gene matches. CDR3 sequence (DNA): TGTGCCAGCAGTGAGTGGACAGGGGGCGCGGCTCAGCCCCAGCATTTT. Its translation is CASSEWTGGAAQPQHF.

This sequence joins TRBV3-1 (or the pseudogene TRBV3-2) and TRBJ1-2, with D unclear. Germline V gene data show CDR1 as LGHDT and CDR2 as YNNKEL (reference sequence). V was pared by 0 bases and J by 3 bases, with 14 bases between. The CDR3 is made up of 16 amino acids. CDR3 region: CASSQDFQLEDYGYTF. In DNA form, the CDR3 reads TGTGCCAGCAGCCAAGATTTTCAGTTAGAGGACTATGGCTACACCTTC.

The chain is built from TRBV11-2 and TRBJ2-1, with 9 nucleotides matching TRBD1. The trim removed 3 bases at V and 6 bases at J, leaving 6 bases unmatched. CDR1 is SGHAT and CDR2 is FQNNGV in the germline V gene. The CDR3 loop spans 15 amino acids. CDR3: CASSFRDREGNEQFF. In nucleotides, the CDR3 is TGTGCCAGCAGCTTCCGGGACAGGGAAGGCAATGAGCAGTTCTTC.

Here the CDR3 reads CASSMRGGYEQYF. For the CDR3, the DNA is TGTGCCAGCAGTATGCGGGGGGGATACGAGCAGTACTTC. The chain links TRBV6-2 or TRBV6-3 to TRBJ2-7; 9 bases are shared with TRBD2. Per germline, CDR1 MNHEY and CDR2 SVGEGT. The CDR3 sequence is 13 residues long. After removal of 5 bases from V and 4 bases from J, the junction contained 3 bases not matched to a gene.

The V and J genes are TRBV10-1 and TRBJ2-3; D is undetermined. Germline CDR1 WNHNN, CDR2 SYGVQD (reference sequence). The V end was cut by 3 bases, the J end by 7 bases, with 5 bases between. The CDR3 is made up of 11 amino acids. For the CDR3, the DNA is TGCGCCAGCAGTGACCCTTATACGCAGTATTTT. Translated: CASSDPYTQYF.

Only one count was recorded for this clone. The V gene is TRBV29-1, the J gene TRBJ2-3; 9 nucleotides agree with TRBD2. Germline CDR1 SQVTM, CDR2 ANQGSEA. Trimming took 4 bases from V and 5 from J; bases not matched to a gene: 7. The CDR3 sequence is 14 residues long. In nucleotides, the CDR3 is TGCAGCGTTGGAATAGCGGGGGTTATAGATACGCAGTATTTT. This translates into CSVGIAGVIDTQYF.

V and J are TRBV19 and TRBJ2-7; no reliable D call. This CDR3 has 13 amino acids. Trimming stripped 3 bases from V and 1 base from J, with 7 bases between. The V gene's germline CDR1 is LNHDA and CDR2 SQIVND (reference sequence). CDR3 nucleotide sequence: TGTGCCAGTAGTATCGGGTTTTCCTACGAGCAGTACTTC. Protein product: CASSIGFSYEQYF.

The rearrangement joins TRBV7-8 to TRBJ2-5; D not resolved. Germline lookup yields CDR1 SGHVS and CDR2 FQNEAQ. The CDR3 loop spans 11 amino acids. Trimming shortened V by 5 bases and J by 5 bases, and 6 bases separated the two germline ends. Here the CDR3 DNA reads TGTGCCAGCAGCCCCCAGGAGACCCAGTACTTC. Its translation is CASSPQETQYF. Full variable domain (missing parts from reference TRBV7-8 and TRBJ2-5): GAGVSQSPRYKVAKRGQDVALRCDPISGHVSLFWYQQALGQGPEFLTYFQNEAQLDKSGLPSDRFFAERPEGSVSTLKIQRTQQEDSAVYLCASSPQETQYFGPGTRLLVL.

The rearrangement uses TRBV12-5 and TRBJ1-2, with 8 bases aligning to TRBD1. The CDR3 contains 15 residues. The germline gives CDR1 LGHNT, CDR2 FRNRAP. The V and J ends lost 1 base and 4 bases, in that order; junction bases with no gene match: 5. This CDR3 reads CASGLGQGKGYGYTF. The CDR3 region has the DNA TGTGCTAGTGGTTTGGGACAGGGGAAAGGCTATGGCTACACCTTC.

V is TRBV5-1 and J is TRBJ1-4, with TRBD1 matching 10 bases. The length of the CDR3 is 18 residues. The germline CDR1 and CDR2 sequences are SGHRS and YFSETQ. Losses at the gene ends were 2 bases for V and 4 bases for J; bases not matched to a gene: 11. The CDR3 sequence is CASSFKPPGQGNNEKLFF. The CDR3, as DNA: TGCGCCAGCAGCTTTAAACCTCCGGGACAGGGGAATAATGAAAAACTGTTTTTT.

The gene calls are TRBV3-1 (or the pseudogene TRBV3-2) and TRBJ2-3; 8 positions agree with TRBD2. In germline, CDR1 is LGHDT, CDR2 YNNKEL (reference sequence). The length of the CDR3 is 16 residues. V gave up 4 bases and J gave up 3 bases; unmatched junction bases: 9. CDR3 loop: CASSPRGSGATDTQYF. CDR3 DNA: TGTGCCAGCAGCCCTCGGGGTAGCGGGGCTACAGATACGCAGTATTTT.

The rearrangement joins TRBV7-2 to TRBJ2-7, with unresolved D. This CDR3 has 14 amino acids. V shed 1 base and J shed 3 bases, with 10 bases lying between them. Germline loops: CDR1 SGHTA, CDR2 FQGNSA. This chain's CDR3 is CASSLEPGNYEQYF. CDR3 nucleotides: TGTGCCAGCAGCTTAGAGCCAGGAAACTACGAGCAGTACTTC.

The V call is TRBV29-1, the J call TRBJ1-5, with D tentatively TRBD1 (5 bases). Germline values: CDR1 SQVTM, CDR2 ANQGSEA. The V end lost 4 bases, the J end lost 4 bases, and 17 bases lay between the germline ends. This CDR3 region has 15 residues. For the CDR3, the DNA is TGCAGCGTTGTGGAAGGGCAGGGTTGGAATCAGCCCCAGCATTTT. Its protein product is CSVVEGQGWNQPQHF.

V is TRBV5-6 and J is TRBJ1-1; no definite D call. CDR1 SGHDT and CDR2 YYEEEE come from the germline V gene. Trimming stripped 4 bases from V and 0 bases from J, with 16 bases between. This CDR3 spans 16 amino acids. The CDR3 loop is CASSRDPAFMNTEAFF. CDR3 bases: TGTGCCAGCAGCCGGGATCCGGCCTTTATGAACACTGAAGCTTTCTTT.

CDR3 in amino acids: CASRRDREVGQPQHF. The CDR3 coding sequence is TGTGCCAGCAGAAGGGACAGGGAAGTGGGTCAGCCCCAGCATTTT. The chain employs TRBV21-1 and TRBJ1-5; the table gives TRBD1 as D, unverified against the DNA. TRBV21-1 is reported as a pseudogene. This CDR3 region has 15 residues.

V usage is TRBV10-3 and J usage is TRBJ1-2; a weak D match, TRBD1 (5 bases). Germline CDR1 ENHRY, CDR2 SYGVKD. Trimming cost V 6 bases and J 0 bases, with 11 bases left between them. The CDR3 is 14 residues long. The CDR3 DNA reads as TGTGCCATCAGCCAGGGTATAGCTAACTATGGCTACACCTTC. Translation: CAISQGIANYGYTF.

The rearrangement uses TRBV6-1 and TRBJ1-1; D may be TRBD1 (5 bases). V gave up 3 bases and J gave up 4 bases, with 15 bases separating them. Germline loops: CDR1 MNHNS, CDR2 SASEGT. CDR3 length: 15 residues. The CDR3 spells CASSEGQAYGTEAFF. The CDR3 DNA sequence: TGTGCCAGCAGTGAGGGGCAGGCGTATGGCACTGAAGCTTTCTTT.

The chain links TRBV3-1 (or the pseudogene TRBV3-2) to TRBJ1-4; 12 bases agree with TRBD1. The CDR3 length is 15 residues. V lost 2 bases and J lost 7; bases outside the gene matches: 2. Germline V CDR1 and CDR2: LGHDT, YNNKEL (reference sequence). CDR3 sequence: CASSQRDRGPEKLFF. CDR3 nucleotide sequence: TGTGCCAGCAGCCAAAGGGACAGGGGGCCTGAAAAACTGTTTTTT.

V is TRBV6-5 and J is TRBJ1-5; D unclear. This CDR3 region has 14 residues. The V gene's germline CDR1 is MNHEY and CDR2 SVGAGI. V gave up 8 bases and J gave up 3 bases, with 14 bases separating them. DNA of the CDR3: TGTGCCAGCGGCCCTCAGGTCATCAATCAGCCCCAGCATTTT. Encoded protein: CASGPQVINQPQHF.

V is TRBV13 and J is TRBJ2-7; the match to TRBD1 covers 7 bases. CDR1 and CDR2 from the germline V gene are PRHDT and FYEKMQ (reference sequence). V shed 4 bases and J 5 bases; nucleotides not matched to a gene: 2. This CDR3 spans 12 amino acids. The CDR3 reads CASSSTGDEQYF. CDR3 sequence (DNA): TGTGCCAGCAGCTCAACAGGGGACGAGCAGTACTTC.

J is TRBJ2-1 and V is TRBV24-1, with TRBD1 identical over 8 bases. The J segment lost 5 bases and the V segment lost 6 bases, leaving 2 bases of the junction unmatched. There are 13 residues in the CDR3. CDR1 and CDR2 from the germline V gene are KGHDR and SFDVKD. CDR3 in DNA: TGTGCCACCAGTCAGGGGGCGAACAATGAGCAGTTCTTC. Its protein product is CATSQGANNEQFF.

The rearrangement joins TRBV7-9 to TRBJ2-1; TRBD1 might be the D (5 bases). The CDR3 extends over 14 amino acids. CDR1 and CDR2 from the germline V gene are SEHNR and FQNEAQ (reference sequence). Trimming removed 7 bases from V and 3 bases from J, with 13 bases in between. CDR3: CASKQDTNYNEQFF. Here the CDR3 DNA reads TGTGCCAGCAAACAGGACACAAACTACAATGAGCAGTTCTTC.

Concerning this clone itself: The junction differs from germline at one of its ends, possibly a read error. The rearrangement uses TRBV5-6 and TRBJ2-7; 8 bases agree with TRBD1. The CDR3 has 15 residues. Germline V lookup: CDR1 SGHDT, CDR2 YYEEEE. CDR3 bases: TGTGCCAGCAGCTTAGGGCTGCGCAGGGGGCTCGAGCAGTACTTT. Protein product: CASSLGLRRGLEQYF.